The T cell receptor beta chain described here comes from a study of T cell repertoires in cytomegalovirus infection. Study summary: Carrying CMV and the relevant HLA type showed in public TCR beta signatures.

Germline-derived CDR1 and CDR2 are SGHVS and FQNEAQ. V lost 1 base and J lost 1, with 7 bases in between. The CDR3 consists of 14 residues. General observations from the study: The cumulative frequency of public TCR beta families identified carriers of CMV plus the relevant HLA.

TCRdb analysed the reads with MiXCR anew, one entry per CDR3 protein. Of under 95,000 distinct CDR3 sequences in the sample, 3% to 4.5% are singletons; the top ten hold around 21%. This clonotype was observed at least ten times. Antigen: not known. The sequenced sample consisted of PBMCs. This clonotype originated in a human donor in good health (CMV status not recorded). Some clones in this sample may be carry-over from other donors' samples. The rearrangement links TRBV7-8 to TRBJ1-1, with D possibly TRBD1 on 5 matching bases. CDR3 in amino acids: CASSLGQPNTEAFF. CDR3 coding DNA: TGTGCCAGCAGCTTAGGACAGCCGAACACTGAAGCTTTCTTT.